One sample yielded the 18 T cell receptor beta chains listed below, sequenced in a study of early T cells in non-severe SARS-CoV-2 infection. TCRdb analysed the 5' RACE reads with MiXCR anew, one entry per CDR3 protein. The sample contains roughly 99,000 distinct CDR3 sequences, 11% of which appear only once. The sample consisted of whole blood. All receptors come from an adult who was a healthcare worker with PCR-confirmed SARS-CoV-2 infection or an uninfected control (not recorded which).

Ten or more counts support this clonotype. The rearrangement uses TRBV12-3 or TRBV12-4 and TRBJ1-1; possible D gene TRBD1, 5 bases. V lost 7 bases and J lost 6, with 9 bases in between. This CDR3 spans 11 amino acids. CDR3 DNA: TGTGCCAGCAAAGAACAGGCTGAAGCTTTCTTT. It translates to CASKEQAEAFF.

The V gene is TRBV20-1, the J gene TRBJ1-1; D is unresolved. The length of the CDR3 is 19 residues. The germline CDR1 and CDR2 sequences are DFQATT and SNEGSKA (reference sequence). The V and J ends lost 0 bases and 0 bases respectively, with 23 bases between them. The CDR3 reads CSARDYRLGGISMNTEAFF. CDR3 DNA sequence: TGCAGTGCTAGAGATTATCGGTTAGGAGGCATAAGCATGAACACTGAAGCTTTCTTT.

This clonotype was seen many times. The rearrangement links TRBV3-1 to TRBJ2-5; no reliable D call. The CDR3 contains 12 residues. Trimming stripped 1 base from V and 5 bases from J, with 5 bases between. Germline assignment: CDR1 LGHDT and CDR2 YNNKEL (reference sequence). CDR3 residues: CASSQASETQYF. CDR3 bases: TGTGCCAGCAGCCAAGCTAGTGAGACCCAGTACTTC.

At least ten counts were recorded for this clonotype. The rearrangement links TRBV11-2 to TRBJ2-7; TRBD1 or TRBD2 may be the D gene (6 bases each). From germline, CDR1 is SGHAT and CDR2 FQNNGV. The CDR3 runs to 16 residues. Trimming took off 1 base at V and 0 bases at J, with 13 bases between the two ends. As DNA, the CDR3 is TGTGCCAGCAGCTTAGTCGGGGGCGCGAGCTCCTACGAGCAGTACTTC. It is translated as CASSLVGGASSYEQYF.

This clonotype was counted many times. This sequence joins TRBV7-2 and TRBJ2-2, with D hard to call. Germline values: CDR1 SGHTA, CDR2 FQGNSA. The V gene lost 6 bases and the J gene lost 2 bases, with 10 bases spanning the gap. CDR3 size: 14 residues. The CDR3 bases are TGTGCCAGCAGACTGTTATACAACACCGGGGAGCTGTTTTTT. As protein: CASRLLYNTGELFF. Variable domain in full (rest from reference TRBV7-2 and TRBJ2-2): GAGVSQSPSNKVTEKGKDVELRCDPISGHTALYWYRQSLGQGLEFLIYFQGNSAPDKSGLPSDRFSAERTGGSVSTLTIQRTQQEDSAVYLCASRLLYNTGELFFGEGSRLTVL.

This clonotype was detected ten times or more. The chain employs TRBV7-2 and TRBJ2-7, with D possibly being TRBD2 (6 bases). This CDR3 is built from 15 residues. Trimming took 1 base from V and 6 from J, leaving 16 bases between them. The germline V gene encodes CDR1 SGHTA and CDR2 FQGNSA. CDR3 nucleotide sequence: TGTGCCAGCAGCTTAGTTGGTTATGGAGGGCGCGAGCAGTACTTC. It specifies CASSLVGYGGREQYF.

The chain carries TRBV28 and TRBJ1-1, with TRBD1 matching over 7 bases. This CDR3 has 13 amino acids. V shed 3 bases and J 7 bases; nucleotides not matched to a gene: 5. Looked up from germline, CDR1 is MDHEN and CDR2 is SYDVKM. CDR3 DNA sequence: TGTGCCAGCAGTTTTGAAGGGGGCGGTGAAGCTTTCTTT. It translates to CASSFEGGGEAFF.

In its sample, this clonotype was seen many times. V and J are TRBV7-8 and TRBJ2-5; the match to TRBD1 covers 7 bases. Trimming removed 5 bases from V and 5 bases from J; junction bases left unmatched: 5. Germline CDR1 is SGHVS and CDR2 is FQNEAQ. CDR3 length: 13 amino acids. The CDR3 nucleotides are TGTGCCAGCAGCCCTGACAGGGCTGAGACCCAGTACTTC. It encodes CASSPDRAETQYF.

This clonotype was counted only a few times. Compared with germline, one end of the junction differs, possibly owing to a read error. The chain has TRBV7-9 and TRBJ1-2; 7 bases map to TRBD1. Germline V lookup: CDR1 SEHNR, CDR2 FQNEAQ (reference sequence). There are 12 residues in the CDR3. The CDR3 DNA follows: TGTGCCAGCAGCTTATCGGGGGGACAGCCTTTCTTC. Translated: CASSLSGGQPFF.

The chain carries TRBV28 and TRBJ1-2; D remains ambiguous. With 1 base removed from V and 5 bases from J, the gap between germline ends came to 5 bases. CDR3 length: 12 residues. Per germline, CDR1 MDHEN and CDR2 SYDVKM. CDR3 protein: CASSLYTYGYTF. The CDR3 nucleotides read TGTGCCAGCAGTTTATACACGTATGGCTACACCTTC.

This clonotype was seen a few times. V and J are TRBV7-6 and TRBJ2-1; TRBD2 might be the D (6 bases). Germline-derived CDR1 and CDR2 are SGHVS and FNYEAQ. This CDR3 spans 14 amino acids. V lost 10 bases and J 0 bases, leaving 13 bases between the germline ends. In DNA, the CDR3 is TGTGCCACAGCCCCCGGGAGCTCCTACAATGAGCAGTTCTTC. Its translation is CATAPGSSYNEQFF.

This clonotype was recorded at least ten times. This chain uses TRBV11-2 with TRBJ2-7; D not resolved. In germline, CDR1 is SGHAT, CDR2 FQNNGV. Trimming took off 3 bases at V and 7 bases at J, with 16 bases between the two ends. The CDR3 sequence is 14 residues long. The DNA for the CDR3 is TGTGCCAGCAGCTTCCCCCAGTCGGTGATGGAGCAGTACTTC. This gives the protein CASSFPQSVMEQYF.

This clonotype has a count of ten or more. CDR3 loop: CASSLGAGSSNVLTF. The CDR3 DNA reads as TGTGCCAGCAGCTTAGGGGCAGGGTCGTCCAACGTCCTGACTTTC. The chain is built from TRBV7-6 and TRBJ2-6; D possibly corresponds to TRBD1 (5 bases). The CDR3 covers 15 residues. Germline V gives CDR1 SGHVS, CDR2 FNYEAQ. Trimming removed 1 base at V and 8 bases at J, with 12 bases between.

This clonotype was picked up a small number of times. This chain connects TRBV6-6 to TRBJ1-3, with D perhaps TRBD1 (6 bases). The germline gives CDR1 MNHNY, CDR2 SVGAGI (reference sequence). The CDR3 spans 14 residues. Between the trimmed V and J ends, which lost 5 bases and 1 base, there was a span of 9 bases. This chain's CDR3 is CASSLRGSGNTIYF. CDR3 nucleotide sequence: TGTGCCAGCAGTCTCAGGGGTTCTGGAAACACCATATATTTT.

This clonotype has a count of ten or more. The rearrangement uses TRBV6-1 and TRBJ2-1; D unclear. V lost 1 base, J lost 12 bases, and 13 bases lay in between. This CDR3 comprises 13 residues. Germline-derived CDR1 and CDR2 are MNHNS and SASEGT. The CDR3 loop is CASSEGYDVGQFF. CDR3 DNA: TGTGCCAGCAGTGAAGGGTACGACGTGGGGCAGTTCTTC.

This clonotype has a count of ten or more. The chain carries TRBV30 and TRBJ1-2; 8 positions match TRBD1. Germline V lookup: CDR1 GTSNPN, CDR2 SVGIG (reference sequence). CDR3 length equals 13 residues. V was pared by 8 bases and J by 6 bases, with 11 bases of the junction left unmatched. The CDR3 DNA is TGTGCCCGGCATAGGGACAGGATGGATGGCTACACCTTC. Its translation is CARHRDRMDGYTF.

This clonotype was counted ten times or more. The chain couples TRBV12-3 or TRBV12-4 to TRBJ2-5, with 10 bases lining up with TRBD2. The V gene end was trimmed by 7 bases and the J gene end by 5 bases; junction bases not matched to a gene: 13. The CDR3 consists of 16 residues. For the CDR3, the DNA is TGTGCCAGCAAGCGCTGGGGCGGACTAGCGGAGGAGACCCAGTACTTC. Translated: CASKRWGGLAEETQYF.

This clonotype was detected many times. This sequence joins TRBV19 and TRBJ1-2; TRBD1 might be the D (6 bases). Deletions cut 6 bases from V and 2 bases from J, with 13 bases between. Per the germline V gene, CDR1 is LNHDA and CDR2 is SQIVND (reference sequence). This CDR3 has 14 amino acids. The CDR3 nucleotides are TGTGCCAGTAGGCGAGCCGACAGGAACTATGGCTACACCTTC. Its protein is CASRRADRNYGYTF.